This TCR beta chain was recorded in a study of cytomegalovirus exposure and HLA in healthy donors. General study results and limits: Researchers catalogued 164 TCR beta chains as cytomegalovirus-associated.

In the case of this clone: Its antigen remains unknown.

The V end lost 5 bases, the J end lost 5 bases, and 7 bases lay between the germline ends. The CDR3 runs 10 residues. Germline-derived CDR1 and CDR2 are DFQATT and SNEGSKA (reference sequence). The PCR made use of 60 Vbeta and 13 Jbeta primers. Produced via immunoSEQ multiplex PCR; TCRdb's table is partial and in-frame only. This sample yields approximately 150,000 clones, of which approximately 84% are seen a single time; 0.8% to 1.3% belongs to the top ten. Sequencing was carried out using PBMCs. This TCR derives from a man aged 25 to 40 in good health and CMV-seronegative. This sequence joins TRBV20-1 and TRBJ2-7; D uncertain. CDR3 region: CSALFHEQYF. In DNA, the CDR3 is TGCAGTGCTCTCTTTCACGAGCAGTACTTC.